This T cell receptor (beta chain) was sequenced in a study of response to subunit inactivated influenza vaccine. TCRdb called the RT-PCR reads again in MiXCR, with one record for every CDR3 protein. The sample includes around 790,000 distinct CDR3 sequences, approximately 22% of them seen just once. This clonotype was detected only a few times. The target antigen is unknown. Study-wide findings and caveats: It was the authors' suggestion that each seasonal influenza vaccination recruits few new T cells.

Trimming removed 6 bases from V and 5 bases from J, with 16 bases in between. The CDR3 length is 13 residues. Germline V gene data show CDR1 as DFQATT and CDR2 as SNEGSKA (reference sequence). The sequence was collected from a man aged 45-65 years who received an inactivated influenza vaccine. The sample here was PBMCs from blood, taken about 5 days after vaccination. The chain couples TRBV20-1 to TRBJ2-5; tentatively, D is TRBD1 (5 bases). The CDR3 region has the DNA TGCAGTGCCCAAACAAGGACATTTGAGACCCAGTACTTC. This sequence encodes CSAQTRTFETQYF.